Below, 5 T cell receptor beta chains from the same sample are listed, as sequenced in a study of neurological immune-mediated disorders. TCRdb redid the calling of the 5' RACE reads with MiXCR, one entry per CDR3 protein. Of under 90,000 distinct CDR3 sequences listed, 10% to 13% are singletons. The sample comprised PBMCs. The source is a man aged 35-49 years in good health.

This clonotype was detected ten times or more. The chain combines TRBV6-6 with TRBJ1-2; 8 bases line up with TRBD1. V shed 2 bases, J shed 8 bases, and the junction held 16 bases outside the gene matches. CDR3 length equals 17 residues. Germline V gene data show CDR1 as MNHNY and CDR2 as SVGAGI (reference sequence). The chain's CDR3 is CASSYGPTGQGGGGYTF. The CDR3 DNA is TGTGCCAGCAGTTACGGGCCTACCGGACAGGGAGGGGGAGGCTACACCTTC.

The genes are TRBV19 and TRBJ2-1; no definite D call. The CDR3 contains 12 residues. CDR1 is LNHDA, CDR2 SQIVND, per germline (reference sequence). The V end lost 3 bases, the J end lost 4 bases, and 4 bases lay between the germline ends. CDR3 region: CASSMGYNEQFF. The CDR3 DNA is TGTGCCAGTAGTATGGGTTACAATGAGCAGTTCTTC. Variable domain in full (rest from reference TRBV19 and TRBJ2-1): DGGITQSPKYLFRKEGQNVTLSCEQNLNHDAMYWYRQDPGQGLRLIYYSQIVNDFQKGDIAEGYSVSREKKESFPLTVTSAQKNPTAFYLCASSMGYNEQFFGPGTRLTVL.

This clonotype has ten or more counts. The gene calls are TRBV20-1 and TRBJ2-7; the match to TRBD1 covers 7 bases. J gave up 4 bases and V 5 bases, and 17 bases lay outside the gene matches. CDR3 size: 16 residues. Looked up from germline, CDR1 is DFQATT and CDR2 is SNEGSKA (reference sequence). This CDR3 is CSAPDPARGRQYEQYF. The CDR3 region has the DNA TGCAGTGCTCCTGACCCAGCCAGGGGGAGACAGTACGAGCAGTACTTC.

The gene calls are TRBV5-1 and TRBJ2-7; 9 bases match TRBD1. CDR1 and CDR2 from the germline V gene are SGHRS and YFSETQ. After removal of 1 base from V and 3 bases from J, the junction contained 5 bases not matched to a gene. This CDR3 comprises 15 residues. The CDR3 reads CASSLSGTGLYEQYF. The CDR3 DNA follows: TGCGCCAGCAGCTTGTCTGGGACAGGGCTCTACGAGCAGTACTTC.

This clonotype was seen only once. The chain combines TRBV20-1 with TRBJ1-1; TRBD1 matches 7 bases. CDR1 and CDR2 from the germline V gene are DFQATT and SNEGSKA (reference sequence). The junction had 10 bases not matched to a gene; V was cut back by 6 bases and J by 0 bases. There are 15 residues in the CDR3. The CDR3 region is CSAIRDRPMNTEAFF. The DNA of the CDR3 is TGCAGTGCAATACGGGACAGACCTATGAACACTGAAGCTTTCTTT.